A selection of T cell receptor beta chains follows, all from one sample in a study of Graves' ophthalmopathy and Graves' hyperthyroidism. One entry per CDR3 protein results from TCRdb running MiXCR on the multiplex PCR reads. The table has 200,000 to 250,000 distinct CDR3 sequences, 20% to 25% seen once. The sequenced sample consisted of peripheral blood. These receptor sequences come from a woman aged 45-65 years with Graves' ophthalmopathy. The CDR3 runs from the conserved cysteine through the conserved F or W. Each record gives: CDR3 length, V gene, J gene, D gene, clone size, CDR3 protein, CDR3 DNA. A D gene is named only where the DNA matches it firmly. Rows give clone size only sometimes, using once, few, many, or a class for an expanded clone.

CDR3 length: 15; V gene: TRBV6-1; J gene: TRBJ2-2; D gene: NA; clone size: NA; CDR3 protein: CASRLNLADTGELFF; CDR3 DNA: TGTGCCAGCCGGCTTAACCTAGCCGACACCGGGGAGCTGTTTTTT
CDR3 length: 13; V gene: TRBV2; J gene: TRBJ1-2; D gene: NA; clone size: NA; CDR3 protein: CASSLDEWGGYIF; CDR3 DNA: TGTGCCAGCAGTCTAGACGAATGGGGTGGCTACATCTTC
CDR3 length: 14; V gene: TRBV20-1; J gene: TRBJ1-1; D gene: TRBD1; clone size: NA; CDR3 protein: CSAKRQGSVTEAFF; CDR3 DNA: TGCAGTGCTAAACGACAGGGATCCGTCACTGAAGCTTTCTTT
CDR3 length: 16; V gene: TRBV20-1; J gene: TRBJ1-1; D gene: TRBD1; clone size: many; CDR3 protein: CSASPGQGREGTEAFF; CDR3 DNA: TGCAGTGCTAGCCCGGGACAGGGGAGAGAAGGCACTGAAGCTTTCTTT
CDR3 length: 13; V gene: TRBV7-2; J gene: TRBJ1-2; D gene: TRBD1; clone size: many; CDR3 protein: CASGRGRNYGYTF; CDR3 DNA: TGTGCCAGCGGGAGGGGGCGGAACTATGGCTACACCTTC
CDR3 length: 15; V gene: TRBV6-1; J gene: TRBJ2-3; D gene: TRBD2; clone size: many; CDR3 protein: CASRGLAGVADTQYF; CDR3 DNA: TGTGCCAGCAGGGGACTAGCGGGAGTAGCAGATACGCAGTATTTT
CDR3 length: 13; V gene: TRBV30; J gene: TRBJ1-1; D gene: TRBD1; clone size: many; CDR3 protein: CAWSVKGATEAFF; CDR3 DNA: TGTGCCTGGAGTGTAAAGGGGGCGACTGAAGCTTTCTTT
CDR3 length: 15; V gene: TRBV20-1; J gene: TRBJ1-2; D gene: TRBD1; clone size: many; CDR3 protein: CSARETGIVLYGYTF; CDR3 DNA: TGCAGTGCTAGGGAGACAGGGATAGTGCTCTATGGCTACACCTTC
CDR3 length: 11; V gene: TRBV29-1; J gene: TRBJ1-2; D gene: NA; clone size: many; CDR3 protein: CSAAGIDGYTF; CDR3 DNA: TGCAGCGCCGCCGGTATCGATGGCTACACCTTC
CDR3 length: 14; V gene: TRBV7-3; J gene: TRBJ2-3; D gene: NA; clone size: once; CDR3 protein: CASSPNPAGDTQYF; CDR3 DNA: TGTGCCAGCAGCCCTAACCCGGCTGGGGATACGCAGTATTTT
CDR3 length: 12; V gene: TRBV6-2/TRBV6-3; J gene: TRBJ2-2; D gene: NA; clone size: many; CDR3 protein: CASMVGAGELFF; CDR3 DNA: TGTGCCAGCATGGTGGGCGCCGGGGAGCTGTTTTTT
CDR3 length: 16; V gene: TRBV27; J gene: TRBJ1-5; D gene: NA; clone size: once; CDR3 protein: CASSLSKGERSQPQHF; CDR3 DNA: TGTGCCAGCAGTTTATCGAAGGGGGAACGGAGTCAGCCCCAGCATTTT
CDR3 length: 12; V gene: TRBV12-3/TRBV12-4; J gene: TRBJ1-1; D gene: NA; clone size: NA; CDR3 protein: CASSELRSEAFF; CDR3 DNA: TGTGCCAGCAGTGAGTTAAGGTCTGAAGCTTTCTTT
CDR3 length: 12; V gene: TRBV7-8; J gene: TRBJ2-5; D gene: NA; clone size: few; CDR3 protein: CASTVYQETQYF; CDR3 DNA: TGTGCCAGCACCGTGTACCAAGAGACCCAGTACTTC
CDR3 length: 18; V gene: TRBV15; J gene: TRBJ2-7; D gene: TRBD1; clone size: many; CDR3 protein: CATSRGTGGGRGSYEQYF; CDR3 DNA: TGTGCCACCAGCAGAGGGACAGGGGGGGGTAGAGGGTCCTACGAGCAGTACTTC
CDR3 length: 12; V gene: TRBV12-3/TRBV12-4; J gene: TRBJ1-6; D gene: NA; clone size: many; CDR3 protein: CASSLQGSPLHF; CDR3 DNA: TGTGCCAGCAGTTTGCAGGGTTCACCCCTCCACTTT
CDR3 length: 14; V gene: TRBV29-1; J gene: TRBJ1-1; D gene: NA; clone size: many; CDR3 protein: CSTYRVGVHTEAFF; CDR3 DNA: TGCAGCACCTACCGAGTAGGGGTACACACTGAAGCTTTCTTT
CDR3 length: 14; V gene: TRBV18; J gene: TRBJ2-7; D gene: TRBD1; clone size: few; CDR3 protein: CASSLGTGRYEQYF; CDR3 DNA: TGTGCCAGCTCACTAGGGACAGGGAGGTACGAGCAGTACTTC
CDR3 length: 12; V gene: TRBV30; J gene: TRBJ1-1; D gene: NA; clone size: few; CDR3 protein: CAWSDPWAEAFF; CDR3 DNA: TGTGCCTGGAGTGACCCCTGGGCTGAAGCTTTCTTT
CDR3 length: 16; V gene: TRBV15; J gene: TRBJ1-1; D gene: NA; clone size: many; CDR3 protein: CATSRERGPMNTEAFF; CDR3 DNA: TGTGCCACCAGCAGAGAGAGGGGACCTATGAACACTGAAGCTTTCTTT
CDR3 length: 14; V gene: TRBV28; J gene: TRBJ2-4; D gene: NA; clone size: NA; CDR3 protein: CASSLGSLKNIQYF; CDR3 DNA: TGTGCCAGCAGCCTCGGGAGCCTTAAAAACATTCAGTACTTC
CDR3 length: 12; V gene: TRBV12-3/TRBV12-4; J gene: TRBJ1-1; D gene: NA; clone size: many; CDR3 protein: CASSFKSPEAFF; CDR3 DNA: TGTGCCAGCAGTTTTAAGAGCCCTGAAGCTTTCTTT
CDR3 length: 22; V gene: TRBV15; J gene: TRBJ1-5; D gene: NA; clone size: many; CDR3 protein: CATSRSRSDITGRDDGNQPQHF; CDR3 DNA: TGTGCCACCAGCAGATCCCGTTCGGACATCACGGGGCGTGACGACGGCAATCAGCCCCAGCATTTT
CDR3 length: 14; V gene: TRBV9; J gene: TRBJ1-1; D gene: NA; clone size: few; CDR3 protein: CASSATQGITEAFF; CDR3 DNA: TGTGCCAGCAGCGCGACCCAGGGGATCACTGAAGCTTTCTTT
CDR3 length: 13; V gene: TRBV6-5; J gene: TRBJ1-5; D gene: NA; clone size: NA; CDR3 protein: CASSYTGRQPQHF; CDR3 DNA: TGTGCCAGCAGTTACACAGGTCGTCAGCCCCAGCATTTT
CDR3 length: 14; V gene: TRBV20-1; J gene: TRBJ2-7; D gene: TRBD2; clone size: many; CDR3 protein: CSASTLAGANEQYF; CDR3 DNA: TGCAGTGCTAGCACGCTAGCGGGAGCGAACGAGCAGTACTTC
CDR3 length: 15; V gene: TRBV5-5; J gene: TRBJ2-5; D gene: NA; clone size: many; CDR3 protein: CASSLTSGIQETQYF; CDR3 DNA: TGTGCCAGCAGCTTGACGAGCGGAATCCAAGAGACCCAGTACTTC
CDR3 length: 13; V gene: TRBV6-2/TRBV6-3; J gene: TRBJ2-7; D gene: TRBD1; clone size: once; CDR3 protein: CASGRDRVQEQYF; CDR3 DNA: TGTGCCAGCGGCCGGGACAGGGTACAGGAGCAGTACTTC
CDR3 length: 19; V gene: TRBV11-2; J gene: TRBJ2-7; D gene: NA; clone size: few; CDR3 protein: CASSLVSFQGLIFSYEQYF; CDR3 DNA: TGTGCCAGCAGCTTAGTTTCATTTCAGGGCCTCATTTTCTCCTACGAGCAGTACTTC
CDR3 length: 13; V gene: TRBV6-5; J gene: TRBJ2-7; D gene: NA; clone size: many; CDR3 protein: CASTRQGRYEQYF; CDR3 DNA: TGTGCCAGCACCCGGCAGGGCCGCTACGAGCAGTACTTC
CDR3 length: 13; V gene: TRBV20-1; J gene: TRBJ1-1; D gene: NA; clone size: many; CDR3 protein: CSVIVPMNTEAFF; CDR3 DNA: TGCAGTGTGATAGTACCCATGAACACTGAAGCTTTCTTT
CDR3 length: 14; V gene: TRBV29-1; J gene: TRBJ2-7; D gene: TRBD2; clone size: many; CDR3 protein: CSVGQAGAAYEQYF; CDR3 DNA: TGCAGCGTTGGCCAAGCGGGAGCCGCCTACGAGCAGTACTTC
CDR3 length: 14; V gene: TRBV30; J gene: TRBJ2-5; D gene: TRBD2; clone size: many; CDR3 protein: CAWDEAGARETQYF; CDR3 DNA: TGTGCCTGGGACGAAGCGGGAGCCCGGGAGACCCAGTACTTC
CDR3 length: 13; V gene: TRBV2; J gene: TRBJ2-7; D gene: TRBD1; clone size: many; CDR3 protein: CASTEDRTREQYF; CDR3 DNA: TGTGCCAGCACCGAGGACAGGACACGGGAGCAGTACTTC
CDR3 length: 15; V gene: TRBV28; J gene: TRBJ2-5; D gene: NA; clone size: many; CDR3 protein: CASNPSGEPQETQYF; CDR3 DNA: TGTGCCAGCAACCCGTCTGGGGAACCACAAGAGACCCAGTACTTC
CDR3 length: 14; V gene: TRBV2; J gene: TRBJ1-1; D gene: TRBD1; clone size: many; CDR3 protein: CASSTQGRGTEAFF; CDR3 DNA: TGTGCCAGCAGCACACAGGGGCGGGGTACTGAAGCTTTCTTT
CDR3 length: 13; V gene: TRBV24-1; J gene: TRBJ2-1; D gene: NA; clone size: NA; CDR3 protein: CATSEMDVGEQFF; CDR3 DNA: TGTGCCACCAGTGAGATGGACGTAGGTGAGCAGTTCTTC
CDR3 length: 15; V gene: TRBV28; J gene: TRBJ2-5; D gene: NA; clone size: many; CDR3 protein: CASSSAAGLGETQYF; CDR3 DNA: TGTGCCAGCTCCTCCGCCGCGGGGCTCGGAGAGACCCAGTACTTC
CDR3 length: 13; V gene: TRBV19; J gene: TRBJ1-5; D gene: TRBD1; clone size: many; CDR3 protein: CARPGQLHQPQHF; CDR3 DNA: TGTGCCAGACCGGGACAGTTGCATCAGCCCCAGCATTTT
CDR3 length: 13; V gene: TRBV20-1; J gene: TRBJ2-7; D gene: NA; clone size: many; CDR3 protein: CSARVPGSYEQYF; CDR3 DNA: TGCAGTGCTAGAGTGCCAGGGTCCTACGAGCAGTACTTC
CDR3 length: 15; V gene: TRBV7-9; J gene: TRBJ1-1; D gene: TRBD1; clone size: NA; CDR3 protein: CASSLRTGLNSEAFF; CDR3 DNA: TGTGCCAGCAGCTTAAGGACAGGACTTAACTCTGAAGCTTTCTTT
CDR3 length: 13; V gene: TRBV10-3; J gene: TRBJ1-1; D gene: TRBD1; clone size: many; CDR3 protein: CAIRGGGGKKAFF; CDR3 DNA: TGTGCCATCAGGGGAGGGGGCGGTAAAAAAGCTTTCTTT
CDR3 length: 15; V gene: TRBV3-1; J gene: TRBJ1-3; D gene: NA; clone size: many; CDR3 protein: CASSQAVGSGNTIYF; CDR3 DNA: TGTGCCAGCAGCCAGGCGGTCGGCTCTGGAAACACCATATATTTT
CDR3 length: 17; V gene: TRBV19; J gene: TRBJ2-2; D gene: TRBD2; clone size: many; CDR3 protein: CATSWTSGRRNTGELFF; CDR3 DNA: TGTGCCACGAGCTGGACTAGCGGAAGACGAAACACCGGGGAGCTGTTTTTT
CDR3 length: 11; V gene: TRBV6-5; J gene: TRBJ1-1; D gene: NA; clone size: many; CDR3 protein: CASQKGAEAFF; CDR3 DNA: TGTGCCAGTCAGAAGGGGGCTGAAGCTTTCTTT
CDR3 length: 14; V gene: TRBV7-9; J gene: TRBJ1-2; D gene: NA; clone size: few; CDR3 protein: CASSLGAGKYGYTF; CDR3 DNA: TGTGCCAGCAGCTTAGGGGCAGGGAAATACGGCTACACCTTC
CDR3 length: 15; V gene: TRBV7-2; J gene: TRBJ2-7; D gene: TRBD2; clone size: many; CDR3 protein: CASSSKREKTREQYF; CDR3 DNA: TGTGCCAGCAGCTCGAAGCGGGAGAAAACAAGGGAGCAGTACTTC
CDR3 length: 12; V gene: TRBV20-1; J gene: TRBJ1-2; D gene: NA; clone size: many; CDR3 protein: CSAITDNYGYTF; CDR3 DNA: TGCAGTGCTATAACAGATAACTATGGCTACACCTTC
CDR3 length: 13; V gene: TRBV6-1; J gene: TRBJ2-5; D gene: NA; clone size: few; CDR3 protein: CASIPGQGETQYF; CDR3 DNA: TGTGCCAGCATACCGGGACAAGGGGAGACCCAGTACTTC
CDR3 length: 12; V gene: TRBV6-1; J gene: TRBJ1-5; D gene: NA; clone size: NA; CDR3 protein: CASSEGVGAQHF; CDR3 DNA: TGTGCCAGCAGTGAAGGGGTAGGGGCCCAGCATTTT
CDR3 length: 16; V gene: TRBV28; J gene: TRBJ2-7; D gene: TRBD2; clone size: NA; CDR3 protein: CASSLSRLAGTYEQYF; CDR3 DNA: TGTGCCAGCAGCCTCTCCCGACTAGCGGGAACCTACGAGCAGTACTTC
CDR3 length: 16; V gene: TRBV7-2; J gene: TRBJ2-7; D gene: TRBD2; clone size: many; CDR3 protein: CASSLAMAREIYEQYF; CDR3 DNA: TGTGCCAGCAGCTTAGCGATGGCGCGGGAGATCTACGAGCAGTACTTC
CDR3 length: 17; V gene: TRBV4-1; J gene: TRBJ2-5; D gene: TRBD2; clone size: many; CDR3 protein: CASSQDPLGLVPETQYF; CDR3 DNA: TGCGCCAGCAGCCAAGACCCCCTAGGACTAGTCCCAGAGACCCAGTACTTC
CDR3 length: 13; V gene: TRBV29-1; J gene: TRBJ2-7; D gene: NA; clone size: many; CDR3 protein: CSVGGGEPYEQYF; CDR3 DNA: TGCAGCGTGGGAGGAGGTGAACCCTACGAGCAGTACTTC
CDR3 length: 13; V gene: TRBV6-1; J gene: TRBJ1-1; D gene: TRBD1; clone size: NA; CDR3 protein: CASSSHGTAEAFF; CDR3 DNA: TGTGCCAGCAGTAGTCACGGGACAGCTGAAGCTTTCTTT